These 2 T cell receptor beta chains were all obtained from the same sample, sequenced in a study of blood T cell repertoires in COVID-19. Libraries were prepared by immunoSEQ multiplex PCR; TCRdb keeps only in-frame clonotypes and omits some of them. The repertoire has 350,000 or so clones, approximately 88% of them found once; the top ten carry about 1.5%. The sequenced sample was peripheral blood. These receptors were collected from a woman between 25 and 40 years old with COVID-19, enrolled during active disease.

CDR3 loop: CAWNEGKRGYTF. The CDR3, as DNA: TGTGCCTGGAACGAGGGAAAGAGGGGCTACACCTTC. V gene TRBV30 combines with J gene TRBJ1-2; D remains unclear. V gave up 4 bases and J gave up 8 bases, with 14 bases separating them. Germline V gene sequence: CDR1 GTSNPN, CDR2 SVGIG (reference sequence). This CDR3 has 12 amino acids.

This chain connects TRBV7-2 to TRBJ1-1, with a weak D call TRBD1 (6 bases). Trimming pared 0 bases from V and 4 bases from J, leaving 9 bases between. The CDR3 extends over 14 amino acids. CDR1 SGHTA and CDR2 FQGNSA come from the germline V gene. The CDR3 protein is CASSLAPGVTEAFF. The CDR3 coding sequence is TGTGCCAGCAGCTTAGCTCCAGGGGTCACTGAAGCTTTCTTT.